These 21 T cell receptor beta chains were sequenced from one sample in a study of sequential checkpoint blockade in melanoma. Treatment denoted: randomized to nivolumab then ipilimumab (arm A) or the reverse (arm B). Measured with immunoSEQ multiplex PCR; TCRdb has only the in-frame clones, and not every one. The sample includes about 38,000 clones, approximately 90% seen only once; the top ten take around an eighth. The sample in question was CD8+ T cells sorted from blood (inferred from file names), obtained from a patient given nivolumab and ipilimumab in sequence. The receptor source for this set is a human donor with melanoma.

This clone showed up just a few times. This chain connects TRBV6-5 to TRBJ2-1; 9 bases match TRBD1. V shed 6 bases and J 4 bases; nucleotides not matched to a gene: 7. The CDR3 spans 15 residues. The germline CDR1 and CDR2 sequences are MNHEY and SVGAGI. The CDR3 is CASSSGTGIYNEQFF. CDR3 nucleotides: TGTGCCAGCAGCTCCGGGACAGGGATATACAATGAGCAGTTCTTC.

The chain is built from TRBV28 and TRBJ2-1; perhaps TRBD2 as D (6 bases). CDR1 MDHEN and CDR2 SYDVKM come from the germline V gene. The CDR3 runs 14 residues. Between the trimmed V and J ends, which lost 3 bases and 2 bases, there was a span of 8 bases. CDR3 nucleotides: TGTGCCAGCAGTTTCCGCGGGACCTACAATGAGCAGTTCTTC. This gives the protein CASSFRGTYNEQFF.

The V gene is TRBV10-3, the J gene TRBJ2-7, with D unclear. The CDR3 contains 12 residues. Germline V gene sequence: CDR1 ENHRY, CDR2 SYGVKD. Trimming stripped 2 bases from V and 4 bases from J, with 6 bases between. In DNA, the CDR3 is TGTGCCATCAGTGAGATCGGGTACGAGCAGTACTTC. Protein: CAISEIGYEQYF.

The CDR3 loop reads CASSHGAASTNEKLFF. In nucleotides, the CDR3 is TGTGCCAGCAGCCACGGAGCAGCATCCACTAATGAAAAACTGTTTTTT. The J gene is TRBJ1-4, the V gene TRBV4-2; D not resolved. The CDR3 is 16 amino acids. Germline V gives CDR1 LGHNA, CDR2 YNFKEQ. V dropped 3 bases and J dropped 2 bases, with 13 bases sitting between them.

The chain links TRBV6-6 to TRBJ1-1; possible D gene TRBD1, 6 bases. V was clipped by 4 bases and J by 4 bases, with 16 bases between them. CDR3 size: 15 residues. Germline values: CDR1 MNHNY, CDR2 SVGAGI (reference sequence). The CDR3 is CASSFNTGWSTEAFF. CDR3 nucleotide sequence: TGTGCCAGCAGTTTCAACACAGGGTGGAGCACTGAAGCTTTCTTT.

This clone was picked up a small number of times. The chain couples TRBV10-1 to TRBJ1-5, with no clear D. V was cut by 6 bases and J by 1 base, with 7 bases left in between. Germline CDR1 reads WNHNN; CDR2 reads SYGVQD (reference sequence). This CDR3 spans 13 amino acids. The CDR3 loop reads CASRGGSNQPQHF. The CDR3 bases are TGCGCCAGCAGGGGAGGAAGCAATCAGCCCCAGCATTTT.

The rearrangement uses TRBV9 and TRBJ2-7; TRBD2 matches 7 bases. The ends lost 0 bases at V and 2 bases at J; junction bases unmatched: 2. This CDR3 has 14 residues. CDR1 is SGDLS and CDR2 is YYNGEE in the germline V gene. The CDR3 DNA reads TGTGCCAGCAGCGTAGGGGGGGGAGCCTACGAGCAGTACTTC. Its protein is CASSVGGGAYEQYF.

The gene calls are TRBV29-1 and TRBJ2-1; 10 bases are shared with TRBD2. The CDR3 runs 18 residues. V lost 0 bases, J lost 0 bases, and 8 bases stayed unmatched. The germline gives CDR1 SQVTM, CDR2 ANQGSEA. The CDR3 sequence is CSVEDPASGSVSYNEQFF. CDR3 DNA sequence: TGCAGCGTTGAAGATCCGGCTAGCGGGAGTGTCTCCTACAATGAGCAGTTCTTC.

V is TRBV9 and J is TRBJ1-1; 9 bases match TRBD1. The CDR3 runs 16 residues. Germline V gene lookup returns CDR1 SGDLS and CDR2 YYNGEE. J lost 10 bases, V lost 0 bases, and 13 bases had no gene match. CDR3 nucleotide sequence: TGTGCCAGCAGCGTAGGGGGCCCCGGGACAGGGTCATCAGCTTTCTTT. It yields the protein CASSVGGPGTGSSAFF. The full variable domain, rest sourced from reference TRBV9 and TRBJ1-1, is DSGVTQTPKHLITATGQRVTLRCSPRSGDLSVYWYQQSLDQGLQFLIQYYNGEERAKGNILERFSAQQFPDLHSELNLSSLELGDSALYFCASSVGGPGTGSSAFFGQGTRLTVV.

This chain uses TRBV7-2 with TRBJ2-5; no clear D. Trimming cost V 5 bases and J 5 bases, with 12 bases left between them. Per germline, CDR1 SGHTA and CDR2 FQGNSA. The CDR3 is 13 amino acids. CDR3 sequence (DNA): TGTGCCAGCAGCCAGAGGTCTTGGGAGACCCAGTACTTC. Translation: CASSQRSWETQYF. The entire variable domain, with the rest obtained from reference TRBV7-2 and TRBJ2-5, is as follows: GAGVSQSPSNKVTEKGKDVELRCDPISGHTALYWYRQSLGQGLEFLIYFQGNSAPDKSGLPSDRFSAERTGGSVSTLTIQRTQQEDSAVYLCASSQRSWETQYFGPGTRLLVL.

This chain connects TRBV10-3 to TRBJ1-2; D unresolved. Trimming left V 0 bases short and J 1 base short, with 6 bases between. This CDR3 has 14 residues. Germline V CDR1 and CDR2: ENHRY, SYGVKD. The CDR3, as DNA: TGTGCCATCAGTGAGTCTGAGAGTAACTATGGCTACACCTTC. This translates into CAISESESNYGYTF.

The rearrangement uses TRBV27 and TRBJ2-1; TRBD2 is a possible D gene (5 bases). This CDR3 is 14 amino acids long. Germline V CDR1 and CDR2: MNHEY, SMNVEV (reference sequence). Trimming removed 3 bases at V and 8 bases at J, with 14 bases between. The CDR3 loop reads CASSLSLRGHEQFF. As DNA, the CDR3 is TGTGCCAGCAGTTTGAGTCTCCGAGGGCATGAGCAGTTCTTC.

The V and J genes are TRBV6-5 and TRBJ1-2, with TRBD1 matching 7 bases. The CDR3 has 15 residues. The germline CDR1 and CDR2 sequences are MNHEY and SVGAGI. The V gene end was trimmed by 5 bases and the J gene end by 4 bases; junction bases not matched to a gene: 10. CDR3 nucleotide sequence: TGTGCCAGCAGTGTCGGGAGGGCAGGGGGCTATGGCTACACCTTC. It encodes CASSVGRAGGYGYTF.

There are a few counts of this clone. The rearrangement uses TRBV21-1 and TRBJ2-1; the table's D call, TRBD2, has no DNA check behind it. TRBV21-1 is deemed a pseudogene. The CDR3 is 14 amino acids. The CDR3: CASSPRGLADEQFF. The CDR3 coding sequence is TGTGCCAGCAGCCCTCGGGGACTAGCAGACGAGCAGTTCTTC.

The chain joins TRBV4-3 to TRBJ1-1, with D tentatively TRBD1 (6 bases). The CDR3 covers 15 residues. Germline CDR1 and CDR2: LGHNA and YSLEER. V was clipped by 3 bases and J by 4 bases, with 15 bases between them. DNA for the CDR3: TGCGCCAGCAGCCAGGAACAGGGAAGTGTCACTGAAGCTTTCTTT. It translates to CASSQEQGSVTEAFF.

The chain recombines TRBV27 with TRBJ1-5, with TRBD1 matching 7 bases. Germline CDR1 is MNHEY and CDR2 is SMNVEV (reference sequence). V lost 3 bases, J lost 8 bases, and 7 bases stayed unmatched. The CDR3 length is 14 residues. In DNA, the CDR3 is TGTGCCAGCAGTTTCTACAGGGGTAGTGAGCCCCAGCATTTT. Translated: CASSFYRGSEPQHF.

This chain joins TRBV6-5 and TRBJ2-1; 8 bases agree with TRBD1. Germline V CDR1 and CDR2: MNHEY, SVGAGI. The V segment lost 5 bases and the J segment 8 bases; nucleotides outside the gene matches: 8. CDR3 length equals 14 residues. The CDR3 region is CASSPKTGEDEQFF. In nucleotides, the CDR3 is TGTGCCAGCAGTCCGAAGACAGGGGAGGATGAGCAGTTCTTC.

The chain couples TRBV13 to TRBJ1-1; D unclear. Germline V gives CDR1 PRHDT, CDR2 FYEKMQ (reference sequence). Trimming removed 0 bases from V and 7 bases from J, with 6 bases in between. This CDR3 has 12 amino acids. The CDR3 reads CASSLGSFEAFF. DNA for the CDR3: TGTGCCAGCAGCTTAGGGTCGTTTGAAGCTTTCTTT.

The chain couples TRBV28 to TRBJ2-7; 14 bases are shared with TRBD2. Trimming removed 2 bases from V and 1 base from J; junction bases left unmatched: 4. The germline V gene encodes CDR1 MDHEN and CDR2 SYDVKM. The CDR3 runs 17 residues. CDR3: CASSLETSGRASYEQYF. CDR3 DNA sequence: TGTGCCAGCAGTTTAGAGACTAGCGGGAGGGCTTCCTACGAGCAGTACTTC.

CDR3 in DNA: TGTGCCATCAGTGAGGAGGACACCTACGAGCAGTACTTC. Translating it yields CAISEEDTYEQYF. V and J are TRBV10-3 and TRBJ2-7, with D maybe TRBD1 (5 bases). The CDR3 is 13 amino acids. V lost 2 bases, J lost 2 bases, and 7 bases lay in between. The V gene's germline CDR1 is ENHRY and CDR2 SYGVKD.

The chain joins TRBV6-5 to TRBJ2-5; perhaps TRBD2 as D (6 bases). In germline, CDR1 is MNHEY, CDR2 SVGAGI. The length of the CDR3 is 15 residues. The V end was cut by 6 bases, the J end by 0 bases, with 14 bases between. For the CDR3, the DNA is TGTGCCAGCAGGGGGGGAACAGGAGACCAAGAGACCCAGTACTTC. This codes for CASRGGTGDQETQYF.